Following are 9 T cell receptor beta chains from one sample sequenced in a study of blood T cell repertoires in COVID-19. Sequencing used immunoSEQ multiplex PCR; TCRdb keeps in-frame clones, though not all of them. The sample holds around 72,000 clones, around 90% seen once. The specimen was peripheral blood. These receptors were collected from a man aged 45-65 years with acute or convalescent COVID-19.

The rearrangement uses TRBV29-1 and TRBJ2-3; possible D gene TRBD2, 6 bases. The germline CDR1 and CDR2 sequences are SQVTM and ANQGSEA. Trimming removed 3 bases from V and 11 bases from J, with 18 bases in between. There are 13 residues in the CDR3. CDR3 region: CSVEVGMFGGQYF. In DNA, the CDR3 is TGCAGCGTTGAGGTCGGTATGTTCGGGGGGCAGTATTTT.

The chain combines TRBV5-6 with TRBJ2-7, with no clear D. CDR3 length equals 13 residues. V lost 0 bases, J lost 2 bases, and 6 bases lay in between. Germline values: CDR1 SGHDT, CDR2 YYEEEE. The CDR3 coding sequence is TGTGCCAGCAGCTTGGGCGGTACCTACGAGCAGTACTTC. This encodes CASSLGGTYEQYF.

This clone was counted a few times. V and J are TRBV19 and TRBJ2-7; D might be TRBD1 (6 bases). The CDR3 extends over 13 amino acids. Germline CDR1 and CDR2: LNHDA and SQIVND (reference sequence). The germline V and J ends were trimmed by 7 bases and 3 bases, with 13 bases remaining between them. The CDR3 region is CASTSGTNYEQYF. The CDR3 nucleotides read TGTGCCAGTACTTCCGGGACAAACTACGAGCAGTACTTC. The complete variable domain, with remaining parts taken from reference TRBV19 and TRBJ2-7, reads DGGITQSPKYLFRKEGQNVTLSCEQNLNHDAMYWYRQDPGQGLRLIYYSQIVNDFQKGDIAEGYSVSREKKESFPLTVTSAQKNPTAFYLCASTSGTNYEQYFGPGTRLTVT.

The V call is TRBV2, the J call TRBJ2-4; no clear D gene. V was cut by 8 bases and J by 0 bases, with 5 bases left in between. The length of the CDR3 is 12 residues. Germline values: CDR1 SNHLY, CDR2 FYNNEI. The CDR3 coding sequence is TGTGCCAGCTCCATAGCCAAAAACATTCAGTACTTC. The encoded protein is CASSIAKNIQYF.

The rearrangement uses TRBV5-1 and TRBJ2-7; weak D call: TRBD1 (6 bases). The ends were cut back, 1 base at V and 0 bases at J, with 11 bases in the middle. CDR1 SGHRS and CDR2 YFSETQ come from the germline V gene. CDR3 length: 15 amino acids. Here the CDR3 DNA reads TGCGCCAGCAGCTTGAGAGGGGGTGACTCCTACGAGCAGTACTTC. Its protein is CASSLRGGDSYEQYF.

The chain employs TRBV19 and TRBJ1-5; D is uncertain. This CDR3 contains 18 residues. Germline lookup yields CDR1 LNHDA and CDR2 SQIVND (reference sequence). With 0 bases removed from V and 2 bases from J, the gap between germline ends came to 17 bases. The CDR3, as DNA: TGTGCCAGTAGTATAGATCCCCCTATGGGGAGGGGCAATCAGCCCCAGCATTTT. Protein sequence: CASSIDPPMGRGNQPQHF.

The chain employs TRBV27 and TRBJ1-1; weak D call: TRBD1 (5 bases). V was pared by 4 bases and J by 0 bases, with 12 bases between. This CDR3 is 15 amino acids long. Germline assignment: CDR1 MNHEY and CDR2 SMNVEV (reference sequence). The CDR3 region is CASSYMGPLNTEAFF. CDR3 DNA: TGTGCCAGCAGTTATATGGGGCCCTTGAACACTGAAGCTTTCTTT.

The chain recombines TRBV24-1 with TRBJ2-7; D ambiguous. V lost 4 bases and J lost 0, with 9 bases in between. Per germline, CDR1 KGHDR and CDR2 SFDVKD. This CDR3 comprises 14 residues. In DNA form, the CDR3 reads TGTGCCACCAGTGAGGGCCTTTTCTCCTACGAGCAGTACTTC. Translation: CATSEGLFSYEQYF.

The chain couples TRBV19 to TRBJ1-4; 7 nucleotides match TRBD1. Trimming at V came to 1 base and at J to 8 bases, leaving 4 bases not matched to a gene. The CDR3 spans 14 residues. The germline V gene has CDR1 LNHDA and CDR2 SQIVND (reference sequence). The CDR3 spells CASSIVPRGEKLFF. In DNA, the CDR3 is TGTGCCAGTAGTATAGTGCCCAGGGGGGAAAAACTGTTTTTT.